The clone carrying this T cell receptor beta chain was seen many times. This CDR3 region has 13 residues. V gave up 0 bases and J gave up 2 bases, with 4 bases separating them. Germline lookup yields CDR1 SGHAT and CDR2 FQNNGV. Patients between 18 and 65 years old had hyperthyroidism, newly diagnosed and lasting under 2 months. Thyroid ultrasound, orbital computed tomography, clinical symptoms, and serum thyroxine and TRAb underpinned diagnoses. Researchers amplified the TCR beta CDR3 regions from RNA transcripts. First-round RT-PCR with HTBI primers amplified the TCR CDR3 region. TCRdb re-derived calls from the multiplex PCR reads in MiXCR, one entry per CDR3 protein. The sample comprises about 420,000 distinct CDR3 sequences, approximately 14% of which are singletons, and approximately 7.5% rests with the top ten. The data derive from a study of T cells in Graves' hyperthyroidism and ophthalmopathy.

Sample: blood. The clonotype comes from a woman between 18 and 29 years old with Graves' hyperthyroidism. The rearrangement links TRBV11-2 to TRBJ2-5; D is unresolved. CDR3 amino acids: CASSLEAQETQYF. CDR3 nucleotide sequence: TGTGCCAGCAGCTTAGAAGCACAAGAGACCCAGTACTTC.